Below are 21 T cell receptor beta chains sequenced from a single sample in a study of cytomegalovirus exposure and HLA in healthy donors (dated by TCRdb to about 2017). To prepare the library, the immunoSEQ multiplex PCR assay was applied. A mixture of 60 forward primers for TCR Vbeta segments and 13 reverse primers for TCR Jbeta segments was used in the multiplex PCR. Drawn from immuneACCESS, this table holds only the in-frame rearrangements with V and J called that TCRdb kept. Clones are partly lost; checked studies trace under half to an unresolved V gene and leave the rest unexplained. In all, the sample holds 90,000 to 120,000 clones, and 76% of those were seen once. The ten top clones hold 3% to 4% of the sample. Sample: PBMCs. Receptor source: a woman in her forties or fifties in good health and CMV-seropositive.

The chain is built from TRBV9 and TRBJ1-4; D might be TRBD1 (5 bases). V lost 4 bases and J 8 bases, leaving 15 bases between the germline ends. This CDR3 is 14 amino acids long. Looked up from germline, CDR1 is SGDLS and CDR2 is YYNGEE. As DNA, the CDR3 is TGTGCCAGCAGCAAGGGACTTGCGCGAGAAAAACTGTTTTTT. Encoded protein: CASSKGLAREKLFF.

With respect to this clone: Relative to the germline gene, one junction end is altered; a read error may explain this. The chain uses TRBV7-9 and TRBJ2-1; D is uncertain. The germline V gene has CDR1 SEHNR and CDR2 FQNEAQ (reference sequence). This CDR3 is built from 11 residues. CDR3 amino acids: CSSRRDNEQFF. CDR3 sequence (DNA): TGTTCCAGCAGGCGCGACAATGAGCAGTTCTTC.

V and J are TRBV19 and TRBJ2-2; 8 nucleotides agree with TRBD1. The length of the CDR3 is 15 residues. Germline V gene lookup returns CDR1 LNHDA and CDR2 SQIVND (reference sequence). V was pared by 2 bases and J by 5 bases, with 4 bases of the junction left unmatched. The CDR3 loop reads CASSITTGVTGELFF. Here the CDR3 DNA reads TGTGCCAGTAGTATAACGACAGGGGTTACCGGGGAGCTGTTTTTT.

The rearrangement uses TRBV7-9 and TRBJ1-4, with 10 nucleotides matching TRBD1. CDR1 is SEHNR and CDR2 is FQNEAQ in the germline V gene (reference sequence). The length of the CDR3 is 17 residues. After removal of 3 bases from V and 2 bases from J, the junction contained 6 bases not matched to a gene. CDR3 loop: CASSFTDRGRTNEKLFF. CDR3 DNA: TGTGCCAGCAGCTTTACCGACAGGGGGCGTACTAATGAAAAACTGTTTTTT.

This chain links TRBV12-5 with TRBJ1-3; no definite D call. CDR3 size: 15 residues. Per the germline V gene, CDR1 is LGHNT and CDR2 is FRNRAP. Trimming stripped 0 bases from V and 1 base from J, with 7 bases between. The CDR3 sequence is CASGLVRGSGNTIYF. The CDR3 DNA follows: TGTGCTAGTGGTTTGGTACGAGGGTCTGGAAACACCATATATTTT.

The rearrangement joins TRBV5-4 to TRBJ1-2; 10 nucleotides align to TRBD1. This CDR3 has 15 amino acids. CDR1 is SGHNT, CDR2 YYREEE, per germline (reference sequence). Unmatched junction bases numbered 6, after V lost 4 bases and J lost 3 bases. CDR3 amino acids: CASSQDRGSYYGYTF. The CDR3 bases are TGTGCCAGCAGCCAGGACAGGGGGTCGTACTATGGCTACACCTTC.

The V and J genes are TRBV27 and TRBJ2-2; D gene unclear. The CDR3 spans 11 residues. The V end was cut by 3 bases, the J end by 8 bases, with 4 bases between. Germline V gene sequence: CDR1 MNHEY, CDR2 SMNVEV (reference sequence). The CDR3 region has the DNA TGTGCCAGCAGTTTCGGTGGGGAGCTGTTTTTT. It encodes CASSFGGELFF.

The chain's CDR3 is CASSGHTRDYNEQFF. In DNA form, the CDR3 reads TGTGCCAGCAGCGGCCACACTAGGGACTACAATGAGCAGTTCTTC. V and J are TRBV6-4 and TRBJ2-1; D might be TRBD2 (5 bases). Germline CDR1 reads MRHNA; CDR2 reads SNTAGT. V lost 6 bases and J lost 3, with 15 bases in between. The CDR3 sequence is 15 residues long.

The V gene is TRBV10-3, the J gene TRBJ2-5; 10 nucleotides agree with TRBD2. J was trimmed by 4 bases and V by 7 bases; bases with no gene match: 6. The germline gives CDR1 ENHRY, CDR2 SYGVKD. CDR3 length: 14 amino acids. The CDR3 protein is CAINSGGAGETQYF. The CDR3 nucleotides are TGTGCCATCAACAGCGGGGGGGCCGGAGAGACCCAGTACTTC.

This chain connects TRBV6-5 to TRBJ1-2; TRBD1 matches 9 bases. Germline CDR1 and CDR2: MNHEY and SVGAGI. This CDR3 is 15 amino acids long. After removal of 3 bases from V and 4 bases from J, the junction contained 6 bases not matched to a gene. DNA of the CDR3: TGTGCCAGCAGTTATTCAACAGGGGGCTCCTATGGCTACACCTTC. It specifies CASSYSTGGSYGYTF.

V usage is TRBV10-2 and J usage is TRBJ2-5; tentatively, D is TRBD2 (5 bases). Germline assignment: CDR1 WSHSY and CDR2 SAAADI. Trimming pared 7 bases from V and 3 bases from J, leaving 12 bases between. CDR3 length equals 13 residues. Written as DNA, the CDR3 is TGCGCCAGCACACCTCCCGGGGAAGAGACCCAGTACTTC. Protein sequence: CASTPPGEETQYF.

This clone turned up a few times. The gene calls are TRBV7-5 and TRBJ2-1; the table assigns TRBD1, which was not confirmed against the DNA. TRBV7-5 is recorded as a pseudogene. This CDR3 is 15 amino acids long. CDR3 protein: CARRSRGQSYNEQFF. CDR3 DNA sequence: TGTGCCAGAAGGAGCAGGGGTCAGTCCTACAATGAGCAGTTCTTC.

This sequence joins TRBV25-1 and TRBJ2-3; D gene ambiguous. Germline V CDR1 and CDR2: MGHDK, SYGVNS. V was pared by 4 bases and J by 3 bases, with 11 bases between. CDR3 size: 14 residues. CDR3 nucleotides: TGTGCCAGCAGTGGTCGACATATAACAGATACGCAGTATTTT. Its protein is CASSGRHITDTQYF.

The rearrangement links TRBV5-1 to TRBJ2-7, with D unresolved. The CDR3 length is 16 residues. Germline V gene sequence: CDR1 SGHRS, CDR2 YFSETQ. V shed 1 base and J shed 2 bases, with 16 bases lying between them. The chain's CDR3 is CASSLNFSPTTYEQYF. The CDR3 nucleotides are TGCGCCAGCAGCTTGAATTTTTCACCTACCACCTACGAGCAGTACTTC.

The genes are TRBV6-6 and TRBJ1-1; D is undetermined. The CDR3 runs to 13 residues. Germline CDR1 reads MNHNY; CDR2 reads SVGAGI (reference sequence). Trimming removed 5 bases at V and 6 bases at J, with 13 bases between. CDR3 sequence: CASSKYNQAEAFF. The DNA of the CDR3 is TGTGCCAGCAGTAAGTACAATCAGGCTGAAGCTTTCTTT.

This rearrangement joins TRBV7-3 to TRBJ2-2; D not resolved. V was clipped by 5 bases and J by 8 bases, with 12 bases between them. CDR1 and CDR2 (germline): SGHTA, FQGTGA. The CDR3 sequence is 13 residues long. CDR3 region: CASSRPGVGELFF. The CDR3 DNA sequence: TGTGCCAGCAGCCGTCCCGGAGTGGGGGAGCTGTTTTTT.

CDR3 sequence (DNA): TGTGCCAGCAGTTTAAAAAGGGGTCAGCCCCAGCATTTT. Translation gives CASSLKRGQPQHF. The rearrangement links TRBV27 to TRBJ1-5; the D gene is possibly TRBD1 (5 bases). The length of the CDR3 is 13 residues. CDR1 and CDR2 (germline): MNHEY, SMNVEV (reference sequence). The V end lost 2 bases, the J end lost 6 bases, and 8 bases lay between the germline ends.

V and J are TRBV19 and TRBJ2-5, with D possibly TRBD1 on 6 matching bases. V was shortened by 6 bases and J by 0 bases, with 14 bases between the two germline ends. Germline CDR1 LNHDA, CDR2 SQIVND (reference sequence). The CDR3 loop spans 15 amino acids. The CDR3 spells CASSDRRRYQETQYF. The CDR3 nucleotides are TGTGCCAGTAGCGACAGGCGACGGTACCAAGAGACCCAGTACTTC.

The rearrangement uses TRBV5-1 and TRBJ1-1; D unresolved. Trimming stripped 0 bases from V and 7 bases from J, with 10 bases between. This CDR3 is built from 13 residues. Germline values: CDR1 SGHRS, CDR2 YFSETQ. This CDR3 reads CASSLAGQIEAFF. The CDR3 region has the DNA TGCGCCAGCAGCTTGGCCGGTCAAATTGAAGCTTTCTTT.

The chain uses TRBV2 and TRBJ1-6; 7 nucleotides match TRBD1. Trimming cost V 6 bases and J 3 bases; bases outside gene matches: 8. The CDR3 is 16 residues long. Germline assignment: CDR1 SNHLY and CDR2 FYNNEI. The CDR3 sequence: CASRGVRDSYNSPLHF. The CDR3, as DNA: TGTGCCAGCAGGGGCGTCCGGGACAGCTATAATTCACCCCTCCACTTT. Full variable domain (rest looked up from reference TRBV2 and TRBJ1-6): EPEVTQTPSHQVTQMGQEVILRCVPISNHLYFYWYRQILGQKVEFLVSFYNNEISEKSEIFDDQFSVERPDGSNFTLKIRSTKLEDSAMYFCASRGVRDSYNSPLHFGNGTRLTVT.

The chain couples TRBV30 to TRBJ1-1; tentatively, D is TRBD1 (5 bases). Germline V gene data show CDR1 as GTSNPN and CDR2 as SVGIG (reference sequence). This CDR3 comprises 14 residues. The V gene lost 0 bases and the J gene lost 1 base, with 9 bases spanning the gap. The CDR3, as DNA: TGTGCCTGGAGTGTACGGGGGGGGAACACTGAAGCTTTCTTT. It codes for CAWSVRGGNTEAFF.